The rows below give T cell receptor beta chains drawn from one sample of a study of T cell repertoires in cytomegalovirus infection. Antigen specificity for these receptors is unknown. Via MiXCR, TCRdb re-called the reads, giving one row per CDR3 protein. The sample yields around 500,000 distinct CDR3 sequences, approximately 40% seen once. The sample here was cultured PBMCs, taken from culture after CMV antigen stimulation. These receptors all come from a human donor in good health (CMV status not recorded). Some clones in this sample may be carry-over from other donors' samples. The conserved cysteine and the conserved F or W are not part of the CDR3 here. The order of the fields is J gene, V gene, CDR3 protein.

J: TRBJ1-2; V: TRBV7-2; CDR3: ASSARDRVGYT
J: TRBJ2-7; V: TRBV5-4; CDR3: ASSYSTQGVNEQY
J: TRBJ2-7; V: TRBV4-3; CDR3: ASSRETSGRAGEQY
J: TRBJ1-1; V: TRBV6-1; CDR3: ASVFWATEAF
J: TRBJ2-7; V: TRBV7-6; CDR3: ASSLAGTVEQY
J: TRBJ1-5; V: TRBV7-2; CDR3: ASSKGPDQPQH
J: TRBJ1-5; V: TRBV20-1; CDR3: SAGGDSNQPQH
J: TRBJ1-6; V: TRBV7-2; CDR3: ASSLRWDSPLH
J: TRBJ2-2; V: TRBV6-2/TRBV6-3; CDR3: ASSRLLVTGELF
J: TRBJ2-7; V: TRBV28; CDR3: ASSRLGRGYEQY
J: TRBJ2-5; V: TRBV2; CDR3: ASMARTSAKETQY
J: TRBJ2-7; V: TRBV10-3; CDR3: AISEGLAGGEQY
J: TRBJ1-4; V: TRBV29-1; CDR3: SVRGAGNEKLF
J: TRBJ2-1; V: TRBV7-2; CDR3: ASSAASREQF
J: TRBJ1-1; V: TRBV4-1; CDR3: ASSQYGPGVPTEAF
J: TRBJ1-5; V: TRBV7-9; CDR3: ASSFTGDGQPQH
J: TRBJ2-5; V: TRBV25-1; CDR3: ASSGQTQETQY
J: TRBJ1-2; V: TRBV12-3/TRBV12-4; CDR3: ASRLGPTGDYGYT
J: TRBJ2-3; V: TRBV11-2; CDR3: ASSLFRAGGTDTQY
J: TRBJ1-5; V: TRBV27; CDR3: ATQLSASGSNQPQH
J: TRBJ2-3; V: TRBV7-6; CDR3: ASSGGQGALDTQY
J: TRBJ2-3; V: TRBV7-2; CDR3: ASSPGLARDTQY
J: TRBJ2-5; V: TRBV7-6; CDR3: ASSSIGGAGKETQY
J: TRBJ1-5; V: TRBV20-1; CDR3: SARSQGAGVSGNQPQH
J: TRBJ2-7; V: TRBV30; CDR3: AWSVLGYYEQY
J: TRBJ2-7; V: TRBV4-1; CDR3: ASSPGAARGYEQY
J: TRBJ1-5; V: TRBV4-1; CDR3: ASSQGPRDNQPQH
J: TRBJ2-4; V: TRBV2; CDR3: ASSVPPGREDWNIQY
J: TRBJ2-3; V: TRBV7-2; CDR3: ASSLRRERGDTQY